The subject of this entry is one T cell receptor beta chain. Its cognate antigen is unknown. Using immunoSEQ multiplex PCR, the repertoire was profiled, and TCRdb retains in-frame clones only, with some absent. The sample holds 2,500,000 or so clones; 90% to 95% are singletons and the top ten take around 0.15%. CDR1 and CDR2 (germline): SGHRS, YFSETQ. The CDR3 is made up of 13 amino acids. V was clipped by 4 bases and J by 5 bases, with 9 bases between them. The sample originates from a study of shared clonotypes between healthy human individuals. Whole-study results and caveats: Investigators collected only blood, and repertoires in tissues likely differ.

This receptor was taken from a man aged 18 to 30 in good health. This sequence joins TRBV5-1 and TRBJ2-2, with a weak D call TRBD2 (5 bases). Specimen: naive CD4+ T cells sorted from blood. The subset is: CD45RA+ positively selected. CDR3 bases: TGCGCCAGCAGCACTAGGGATACCGGGGAGCTGTTTTTT. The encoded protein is CASSTRDTGELFF.